The 30 T cell receptor beta chains below come from one sample, sequenced in a study of patients and donors after allogeneic stem cell transplantation. TCRdb itself ran the RT-PCR reads through MiXCR, one entry per CDR3 protein. The sample has hundreds of thousands of distinct CDR3 sequences; approximately 16% are singletons. The sequenced sample consisted of blood, either unsorted or a sorted T cell fraction (not recorded which). The receptors derive from a human donor who was either an allogeneic HSCT recipient or a stem cell or donor lymphocyte infusion donor (not recorded which). It is not recorded whose cells these are; they may come from a transplant donor.

This clonotype was counted a few times. The chain recombines TRBV29-1 with TRBJ2-2, with TRBD1 identical over 7 bases. The V segment lost 6 bases and the J segment 0 bases; nucleotides outside the gene matches: 4. Germline V gene sequence: CDR1 SQVTM, CDR2 ANQGSEA. The CDR3 totals 14 residues. CDR3 amino acids: CSVGDRTNTGELFF. The CDR3, as DNA: TGCAGCGTGGGGGACAGAACGAACACCGGGGAGCTGTTTTTT.

Ten or more counts support this clonotype. J is TRBJ2-3 and V is TRBV5-1; maybe TRBD1 (6 bases). This CDR3 comprises 14 residues. From germline, CDR1 is SGHRS and CDR2 YFSETQ. Trimming shortened V by 4 bases and J by 0 bases, and 9 bases separated the two germline ends. CDR3 DNA sequence: TGCGCCAGCAGCCGGGACATTAGCACAGATACGCAGTATTTT. Translation: CASSRDISTDTQYF.

The V gene is TRBV5-1, the J gene TRBJ2-3, with a weak D call TRBD1 (5 bases). The V end lost 2 bases, the J end lost 1 base, and 8 bases lay between the germline ends. Looked up from germline, CDR1 is SGHRS and CDR2 is YFSETQ. The CDR3 extends over 14 amino acids. The CDR3 coding sequence is TGCGCCAGCAGCTTCTTACAGGGCACAGATACGCAGTATTTT. It codes for CASSFLQGTDTQYF.

The chain links TRBV6-5 to TRBJ2-3, with TRBD2 matching 7 bases. The germline CDR1 and CDR2 sequences are MNHEY and SVGAGI. This CDR3 region has 16 residues. The trim removed 2 bases at V and 3 bases at J, leaving 8 bases unmatched. CDR3 residues: CASSYTDSGGTDTQYF. The CDR3 DNA sequence: TGTGCCAGCAGTTACACCGACTCGGGGGGTACAGATACGCAGTATTTT.

This clonotype showed up just a few times. At one of its ends the junction is not consistent with the germline gene, which may arise from a read error. The chain links TRBV29-1 to TRBJ1-5; a possible D gene is TRBD1 (6 bases). The CDR3 spans 13 residues. Germline loops: CDR1 SQVTM, CDR2 ANQGSEA. In nucleotides, the CDR3 is TGCAGCGTTGCCGGGACAAATAATCAACCCCAGCATTTT. The encoded protein is CSVAGTNNQPQHF.

The V and J genes are TRBV7-2 and TRBJ1-6; 9 bases match TRBD1. V gave up 4 bases and J gave up 8 bases; unmatched junction bases: 6. The CDR3 consists of 15 residues. Germline V CDR1 and CDR2: SGHTA, FQGNSA. CDR3 nucleotides: TGTGCCAGCAGCTCGGGACAGGGAGGGCATTCACCCCTCCACTTT. Residues: CASSSGQGGHSPLHF.

This clonotype appeared a few times. The V call is TRBV7-9, the J call TRBJ1-1, with D tentatively TRBD1 (6 bases). CDR1 is SEHNR and CDR2 is FQNEAQ in the germline V gene (reference sequence). The CDR3 totals 14 residues. V was pared by 5 bases and J by 8 bases, with 18 bases between. CDR3 sequence: CASSPGQGQGEAFF. CDR3 DNA: TGTGCCAGCAGCCCCGGGCAGGGGCAGGGGGAAGCTTTCTTT.

V is TRBV10-3 and J is TRBJ1-5, with a tentative D call TRBD1 (6 bases). Trimming took off 10 bases at V and 3 bases at J, with 10 bases between the two ends. The CDR3 contains 12 residues. CDR1 is ENHRY and CDR2 is SYGVKD in the germline V gene. For the CDR3, the DNA is TGTGCCAGCGGGACACCCAATCAGCCCCAGCATTTT. This codes for CASGTPNQPQHF.

The V and J genes are TRBV7-9 and TRBJ1-5, with 8 bases that match TRBD1. The CDR3 contains 13 residues. Germline-derived CDR1 and CDR2 are SEHNR and FQNEAQ (reference sequence). Losses at the gene ends were 5 bases for V and 7 bases for J; bases not matched to a gene: 4. In DNA form, the CDR3 reads TGTGCCAGCAGCCATAACAGGGGGCAGCCCCAGCATTTT. Its protein product is CASSHNRGQPQHF.

The chain uses TRBV20-1 and TRBJ2-1; D assignment may be TRBD1 or TRBD2 (5 bases each). The CDR3 runs to 15 residues. With 1 base removed from V and 2 bases from J, the gap between germline ends came to 12 bases. Germline loops: CDR1 DFQATT, CDR2 SNEGSKA (reference sequence). CDR3 bases: TGCAGTGCTAGAGCACACGGGACGGCCTACAATGAGCAGTTCTTC. It is translated as CSARAHGTAYNEQFF.

The CDR3 reads CAIRDIGLEAFF. In nucleotides, the CDR3 is TGTGCCATCAGGGACATTGGCCTTGAAGCTTTCTTT. The V gene is TRBV10-3, the J gene TRBJ1-1, with D possibly TRBD1 on 5 matching bases. Germline loops: CDR1 ENHRY, CDR2 SYGVKD. This CDR3 contains 12 residues. V was cut by 6 bases and J by 7 bases, with 12 bases left in between.

This clonotype was detected only a few times. This chain links TRBV18 with TRBJ2-7; D perhaps matches TRBD2 (5 bases). This CDR3 has 13 residues. Germline V lookup: CDR1 KGHSH, CDR2 LQKENI. V was pared by 1 base and J by 5 bases, with 9 bases between. This chain's CDR3 is CASSPLQRNEQYF. The CDR3 region has the DNA TGTGCCAGCTCACCACTTCAGCGGAACGAGCAGTACTTC.

This chain links TRBV3-1 with TRBJ2-7; TRBD2 aligns across 8 bases. Germline V lookup: CDR1 LGHDT, CDR2 YNNKEL (reference sequence). Germline trimming cut 2 bases from V and 4 bases from J; bases unmatched to any gene: 7. This CDR3 has 15 residues. The CDR3 protein is CASSQFESGRYEQYF. CDR3 nucleotides: TGTGCCAGCAGCCAATTCGAAAGCGGGAGATACGAGCAGTACTTC.

This clonotype was seen a handful of times. V and J are TRBV25-1 and TRBJ2-3; 10 nucleotides agree with TRBD2. The CDR3 extends over 15 amino acids. Losses at the gene ends were 3 bases for V and 3 bases for J; bases not matched to a gene: 3. Germline assignment: CDR1 MGHDK and CDR2 SYGVNS. CDR3 protein: CASSELAGVTDTQYF. CDR3 sequence (DNA): TGTGCCAGCAGTGAGCTAGCGGGGGTGACAGATACGCAGTATTTT.

This clonotype occurred a few times. V is TRBV4-3 and J is TRBJ2-4; TRBD1 agrees at 8 bases. Germline V CDR1 and CDR2: LGHNA, YSLEER. Trimming cost V 1 base and J 0 bases; bases outside gene matches: 14. The CDR3 extends over 20 amino acids. This CDR3 reads CASSQALAGGSQLAKNIQYF. The CDR3 DNA follows: TGCGCCAGCAGCCAAGCGTTGGCAGGGGGCTCACAGCTAGCCAAAAACATTCAGTACTTC.

Ten or more counts support this clonotype. The chain has TRBV4-1 and TRBJ2-5; the D is unclear. The CDR3 length is 16 residues. Germline-derived CDR1 and CDR2 are MGHRA and YSYEKL. Between the trimmed V and J ends, which lost 0 bases and 3 bases, there was a span of 14 bases. The CDR3 bases are TGCGCCAGCAGCCAAGATTCCGGACGGTCTGAAGAGACCCAGTACTTC. This codes for CASSQDSGRSEETQYF.

The chain is built from TRBV14 and TRBJ2-7; no definite D call. There are 15 residues in the CDR3. The germline V gene has CDR1 SGHDN and CDR2 FVKESK. V was trimmed by 7 bases and J by 2 bases, leaving 18 bases between them. Here the CDR3 reads CASIGGESFPYEQYF. The CDR3, as DNA: TGTGCCAGCATTGGTGGGGAATCCTTCCCCTACGAGCAGTACTTC.

This clonotype has only a few counts. The CDR3 region has the DNA TGTGCCAGCAGTTCCGGGACCCACCCCAAGCAGTTCTTC. Protein: CASSSGTHPKQFF. This chain links TRBV12-3 or TRBV12-4 with TRBJ2-1; the D call may be TRBD1 or TRBD2 (5 bases each). V gave up 4 bases and J gave up 11 bases, with 15 bases separating them. There are 13 residues in the CDR3.

This clonotype came up a few times. The CDR3 sequence: CASSLQGTTSTDTQYF. The CDR3 DNA reads TGTGCCAGCAGCTTACAGGGGACCACGTCTACAGATACGCAGTATTTT. This chain links TRBV7-9 with TRBJ2-3, with a weak D call TRBD1 (6 bases). The germline CDR1 and CDR2 sequences are SEHNR and FQNEAQ (reference sequence). V shed 2 bases and J shed 3 bases, with 15 bases lying between them. This CDR3 region has 16 residues.

V and J are TRBV11-2 and TRBJ2-5; 8 bases agree with TRBD2. V lost 6 bases and J lost 7; bases outside the gene matches: 10. CDR3 size: 14 residues. Germline V gene sequence: CDR1 SGHAT, CDR2 FQNNGV. The CDR3 sequence: CASSFAGGGGTQYF. The CDR3 DNA reads as TGTGCCAGCAGTTTCGCGGGAGGAGGAGGGACCCAGTACTTC.

V and J are TRBV5-1 and TRBJ2-1; D is unresolved. V lost 3 bases, J lost 4 bases, and 11 bases lay in between. This CDR3 is 14 amino acids long. Germline values: CDR1 SGHRS, CDR2 YFSETQ. This chain's CDR3 is CASSSPGRYNEQFF. The CDR3 nucleotides read TGCGCCAGCAGCTCCCCTGGGCGATACAATGAGCAGTTCTTC.

This clonotype came up many times. The chain employs TRBV4-3 and TRBJ2-3; D gene ambiguous. Germline V lookup: CDR1 LGHNA, CDR2 YSLEER. V was clipped by 0 bases and J by 0 bases, with 7 bases between them. The CDR3 covers 15 residues. The CDR3 protein is CASSQDFSSTDTQYF. For the CDR3, the DNA is TGCGCCAGCAGCCAAGACTTCTCTAGCACAGATACGCAGTATTTT.

The V call is TRBV19, the J call TRBJ1-1; D gene uncertain. CDR3 length: 13 amino acids. The germline CDR1 and CDR2 sequences are LNHDA and SQIVND (reference sequence). Trimming cost V 6 bases and J 4 bases, with 12 bases left between them. The chain's CDR3 is CASRSGLGTEAFF. Written as DNA, the CDR3 is TGTGCCAGTAGGAGCGGGTTAGGCACTGAAGCTTTCTTT. The full variable domain, completed using reference TRBV19 and TRBJ1-1, is DGGITQSPKYLFRKEGQNVTLSCEQNLNHDAMYWYRQDPGQGLRLIYYSQIVNDFQKGDIAEGYSVSREKKESFPLTVTSAQKNPTAFYLCASRSGLGTEAFFGQGTRLTVV.

This clonotype occurred a few times. This chain joins TRBV11-1 and TRBJ2-1, with D hard to call. Germline assignment: CDR1 SGHAT and CDR2 FQDESV (reference sequence). The V gene lost 4 bases and the J gene lost 0 bases, with 19 bases spanning the gap. This CDR3 contains 18 residues. The CDR3 region is CASSYRGLVESSYNEQFF. CDR3 in DNA: TGTGCCAGCAGCTATAGAGGTCTAGTCGAAAGCTCCTACAATGAGCAGTTCTTC.

The rearrangement joins TRBV23-1 to TRBJ2-2, with TRBD1 as a possible D gene (7 bases). TRBV23-1 carries the ORF label, with uncertain function. The CDR3 consists of 17 residues. Between the trimmed V and J ends, which lost 4 bases and 2 bases, there was a span of 17 bases. This CDR3 reads CASSLLEGALNTGELFF. The CDR3 coding sequence is TGCGCCAGCAGTCTTTTGGAGGGGGCCCTTAACACCGGGGAGCTGTTTTTT.

The rearrangement joins TRBV4-3 to TRBJ2-3, with 13 positions matching TRBD2. Germline V gives CDR1 LGHNA, CDR2 YSLEER. With V trimmed by 2 bases and J by 5 bases, 4 bases remained unmatched. The CDR3 spans 16 residues. CDR3 bases: TGCGCCAGCAGCCAACTACTAGCGGGGGGGCTAGATACGCAGTATTTT. Protein: CASSQLLAGGLDTQYF.

The chain has TRBV18 and TRBJ2-7, with 11 bases lining up with TRBD1. Germline V gene data show CDR1 as KGHSH and CDR2 as LQKENI. The CDR3 runs 13 residues. The V segment lost 5 bases and the J segment 10 bases; nucleotides outside the gene matches: 7. The CDR3 DNA is TGTGCCAGCTCATCACTGGACAGGGGGCCTCAGTACTTC. Amino acids: CASSSLDRGPQYF.

This clonotype was detected only a few times. CDR3 protein: CSARDKYEQFF. CDR3 sequence (DNA): TGCAGTGCTAGAGATAAGTATGAGCAGTTCTTC. The chain has TRBV20-1 and TRBJ2-1; D is uncertain. The CDR3 is 11 residues long. Looked up from germline, CDR1 is DFQATT and CDR2 is SNEGSKA (reference sequence). V was clipped by 0 bases and J by 8 bases, with 5 bases between them.

The chain couples TRBV2 to TRBJ1-6; a possible D gene is TRBD1 (6 bases). The germline V and J ends were trimmed by 3 bases and 7 bases, with 16 bases remaining between them. CDR3 length: 16 residues. Germline values: CDR1 SNHLY, CDR2 FYNNEI. DNA of the CDR3: TGTGCCAGCAGTGATCCCGACTACAGGGTAAATTCACCCCTCCACTTT. Protein sequence: CASSDPDYRVNSPLHF.

The chain has TRBV7-2 and TRBJ1-2; D is unresolved. This CDR3 contains 12 residues. Trimming took off 5 bases at V and 5 bases at J, with 9 bases between the two ends. From germline, CDR1 is SGHTA and CDR2 FQGNSA. The CDR3 protein is CASSLTSYGYTF. The CDR3, as DNA: TGTGCCAGCAGCCTCACAAGTTATGGCTACACCTTC.